This entry describes one T cell receptor (beta chain). Its target is not known. The length of the CDR3 is 12 residues. V lost 6 bases, J lost 2 bases, and 4 bases lay in between. Germline CDR1 is SGHVS and CDR2 is FQNEAQ. This sample is drawn from a study of PD-1 blockade in classical Hodgkin lymphoma. The repertoire was sequenced with immunoSEQ multiplex PCR; TCRdb's copy has only in-frame clones and lacks some. This table has fewer than 25,000 clones, around 86% appearing once. The study, taken as a whole, reports: Undefined causes, possibly disease activity or prior therapy, underlie the repertoire differences. Baseline diversity resembling that of newly diagnosed patients was seen in complete responders. In newly diagnosed patients, baseline TCR diversity was reportedly below that of healthy donors.

Brentuximab vedotin exposure varied among the patients, all of whom had relapsed after autologous stem cell transplantation. The best responses consisted of complete response, partial response or progressive disease. V gene TRBV7-8 combines with J gene TRBJ2-2; no definite D call. This material consisted of peripheral blood mononuclear cells (PBMCs), taken before the second cycle of nivolumab. This receptor was taken from a human donor with classical Hodgkin lymphoma. CDR3 DNA: TGTGCCAGCAGGTCCAACACCGGGGAGCTGTTTTTT. Protein: CASRSNTGELFF.